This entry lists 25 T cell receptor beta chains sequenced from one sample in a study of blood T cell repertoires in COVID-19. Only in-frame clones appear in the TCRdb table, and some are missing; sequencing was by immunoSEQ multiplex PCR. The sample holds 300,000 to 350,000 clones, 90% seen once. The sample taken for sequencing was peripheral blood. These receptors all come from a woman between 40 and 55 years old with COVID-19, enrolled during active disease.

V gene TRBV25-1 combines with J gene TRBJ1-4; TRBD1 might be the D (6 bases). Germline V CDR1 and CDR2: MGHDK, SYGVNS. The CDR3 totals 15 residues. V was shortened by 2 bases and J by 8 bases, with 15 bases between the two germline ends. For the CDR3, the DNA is TGTGCCAGCAGTGAACAGGCAGGGGATCGGGAAAAACTGTTTTTT. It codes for CASSEQAGDREKLFF. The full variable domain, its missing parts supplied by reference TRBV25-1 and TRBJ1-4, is EADIYQTPRYLVIGTGKKITLECSQTMGHDKMYWYQQDPGMELHLIHYSYGVNSTEKGDLSSESTVSRIRTEHFPLTLESARPSHTSQYLCASSEQAGDREKLFFGSGTQLSVL.

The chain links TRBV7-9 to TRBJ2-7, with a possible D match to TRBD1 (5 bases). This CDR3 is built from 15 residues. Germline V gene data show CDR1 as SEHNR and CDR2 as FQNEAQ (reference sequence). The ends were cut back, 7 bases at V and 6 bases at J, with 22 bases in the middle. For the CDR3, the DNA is TGTGCCAGCAAGCCGCCAGGGATAGGTATGGGCGAGCAGTACTTC. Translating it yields CASKPPGIGMGEQYF.

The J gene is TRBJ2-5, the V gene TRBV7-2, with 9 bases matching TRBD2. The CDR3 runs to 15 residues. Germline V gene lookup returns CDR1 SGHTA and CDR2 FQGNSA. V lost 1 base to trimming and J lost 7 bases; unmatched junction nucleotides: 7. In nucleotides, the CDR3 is TGTGCCAGCAGCTTAGTCTTCGCGGGAGGGCGGACCCAGTACTTC. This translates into CASSLVFAGGRTQYF.

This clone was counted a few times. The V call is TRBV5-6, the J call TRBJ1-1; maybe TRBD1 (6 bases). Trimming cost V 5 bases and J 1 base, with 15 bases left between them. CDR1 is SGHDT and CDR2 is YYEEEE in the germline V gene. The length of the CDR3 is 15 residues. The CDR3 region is CASSFGGGRNTEAFF. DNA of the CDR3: TGTGCCAGCAGTTTTGGGGGCGGCAGGAACACTGAAGCTTTCTTT.

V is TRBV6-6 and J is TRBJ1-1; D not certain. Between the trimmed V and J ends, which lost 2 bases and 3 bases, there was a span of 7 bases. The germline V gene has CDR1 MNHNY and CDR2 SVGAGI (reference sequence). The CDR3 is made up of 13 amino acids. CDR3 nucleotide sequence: TGTGCCAGCAGTTACACCCCAGACACTGAAGCTTTCTTT. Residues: CASSYTPDTEAFF.

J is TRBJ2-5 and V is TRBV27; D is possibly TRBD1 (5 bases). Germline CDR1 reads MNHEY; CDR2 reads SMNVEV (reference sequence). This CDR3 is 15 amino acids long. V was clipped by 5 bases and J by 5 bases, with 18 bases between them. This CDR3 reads CASSILDSPMETQYF. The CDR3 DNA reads TGTGCCAGCAGTATCCTAGACAGCCCTATGGAGACCCAGTACTTC.

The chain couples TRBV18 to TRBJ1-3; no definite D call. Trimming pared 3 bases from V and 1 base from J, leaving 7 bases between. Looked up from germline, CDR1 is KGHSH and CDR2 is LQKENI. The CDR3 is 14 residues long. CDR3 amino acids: CASSPRLSGNTIYF. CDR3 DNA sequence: TGTGCCAGCTCACCTAGATTATCTGGAAACACCATATATTTT.

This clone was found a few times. CDR3 protein: CASSAWGDSKRAAFF. The CDR3 nucleotides are TGTGCCAGCAGTGCCTGGGGGGACAGCAAACGGGCAGCTTTCTTT. The rearrangement uses TRBV2 and TRBJ1-1, with 7 positions matching TRBD1. Germline loops: CDR1 SNHLY, CDR2 FYNNEI. This CDR3 contains 15 residues. The V gene end was trimmed by 4 bases and the J gene end by 10 bases; junction bases not matched to a gene: 15.

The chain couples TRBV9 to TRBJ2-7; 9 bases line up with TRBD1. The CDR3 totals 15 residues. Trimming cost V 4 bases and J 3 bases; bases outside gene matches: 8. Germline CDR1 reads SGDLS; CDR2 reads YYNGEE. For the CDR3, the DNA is TGTGCCAGCAGCCCCTCGGAGGACAGGGGCTACGAGCAGTACTTC. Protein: CASSPSEDRGYEQYF.

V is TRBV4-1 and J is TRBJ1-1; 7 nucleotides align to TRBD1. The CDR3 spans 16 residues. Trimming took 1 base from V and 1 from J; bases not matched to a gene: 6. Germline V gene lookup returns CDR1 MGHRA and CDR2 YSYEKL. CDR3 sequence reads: CASSQVRQGPNTEAFF. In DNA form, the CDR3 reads TGCGCCAGCAGCCAAGTCAGACAGGGCCCGAACACTGAAGCTTTCTTT.

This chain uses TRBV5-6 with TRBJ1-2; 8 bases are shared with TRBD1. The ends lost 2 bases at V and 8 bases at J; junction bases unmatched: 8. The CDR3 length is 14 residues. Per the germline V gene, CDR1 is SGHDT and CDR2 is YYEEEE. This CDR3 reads CASSFGRGLSGYTF. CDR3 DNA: TGTGCCAGCAGCTTTGGCAGGGGGCTGTCCGGCTACACCTTC.

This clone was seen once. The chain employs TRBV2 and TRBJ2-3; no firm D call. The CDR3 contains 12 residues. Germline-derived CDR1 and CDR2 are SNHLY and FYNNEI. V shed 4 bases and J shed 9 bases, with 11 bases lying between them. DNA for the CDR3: TGTGCCAGCAGTGTCGGTGCGCTCACGCAGTATTTT. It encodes CASSVGALTQYF. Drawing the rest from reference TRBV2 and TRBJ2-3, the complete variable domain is EPEVTQTPSHQVTQMGQEVILRCVPISNHLYFYWYRQILGQKVEFLVSFYNNEISEKSEIFDDQFSVERPDGSNFTLKIRSTKLEDSAMYFCASSVGALTQYFGPGTRLTVL.

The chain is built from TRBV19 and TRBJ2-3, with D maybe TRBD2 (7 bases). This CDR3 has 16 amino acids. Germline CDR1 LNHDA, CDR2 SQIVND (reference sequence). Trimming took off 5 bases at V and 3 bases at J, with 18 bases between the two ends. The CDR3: CASSVGGASETDTQYF. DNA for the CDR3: TGTGCCAGTAGTGTGGGGGGGGCTAGCGAGACAGATACGCAGTATTTT.

CDR3 nucleotides: TGTGCCAGTTTTAGGAACACCGGGGAGCTGTTTTTT. Its protein product is CASFRNTGELFF. The chain combines TRBV12-3 or TRBV12-4 with TRBJ2-2; D ambiguous. V was cut by 9 bases and J by 1 base, with 6 bases left in between. The CDR3 is 12 residues long.

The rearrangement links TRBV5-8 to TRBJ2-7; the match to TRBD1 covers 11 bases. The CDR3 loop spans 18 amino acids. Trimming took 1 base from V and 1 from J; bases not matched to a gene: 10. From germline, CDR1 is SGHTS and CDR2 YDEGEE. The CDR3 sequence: CASSLIVLGTGGSYEQYF. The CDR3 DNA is TGTGCCAGCAGCTTGATTGTCCTCGGGACAGGGGGTTCCTACGAGCAGTACTTC. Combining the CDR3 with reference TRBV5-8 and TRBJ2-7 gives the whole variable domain EAGVTQSPTHLIKTRGQQATLRCSPISGHTSVYWYQQALGLGLQFLLWYDEGEERNRGNFPPRFSGRQFPNYSSELNVNALELEDSALYLCASSLIVLGTGGSYEQYFGPGTRLTVT.

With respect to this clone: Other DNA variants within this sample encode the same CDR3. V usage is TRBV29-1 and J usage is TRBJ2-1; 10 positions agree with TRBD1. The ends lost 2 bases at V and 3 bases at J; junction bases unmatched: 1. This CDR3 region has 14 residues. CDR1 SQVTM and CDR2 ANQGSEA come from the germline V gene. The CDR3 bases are TGCAGCGTTGAACGGGACAGGGGCTACAATGAGCAGTTCTTC. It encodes CSVERDRGYNEQFF.

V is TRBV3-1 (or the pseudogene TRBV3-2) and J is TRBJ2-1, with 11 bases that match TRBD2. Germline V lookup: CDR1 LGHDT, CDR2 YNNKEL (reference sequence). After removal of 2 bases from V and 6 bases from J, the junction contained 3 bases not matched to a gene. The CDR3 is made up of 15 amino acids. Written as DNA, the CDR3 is TGTGCCAGCAGCCAAAGGGGGACTAGCGGCAATGAGCAGTTCTTC. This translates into CASSQRGTSGNEQFF.

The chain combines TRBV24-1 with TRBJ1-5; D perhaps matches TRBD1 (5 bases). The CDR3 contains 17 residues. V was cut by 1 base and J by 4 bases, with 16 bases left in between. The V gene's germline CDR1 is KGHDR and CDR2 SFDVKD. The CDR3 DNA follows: TGTGCCACCAGTGATTTTGACCAGGAGGGGAATAATCAGCCCCAGCATTTT. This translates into CATSDFDQEGNNQPQHF.

CDR3 loop: CASSVEGGTGSSGNYGYTF. The CDR3 nucleotides read TGTGCCAGCAGCGTAGAGGGGGGGACAGGGAGTAGTGGGAACTATGGCTACACCTTC. The chain carries TRBV9 and TRBJ1-2, with 9 bases that match TRBD1. The CDR3 consists of 19 residues. Per the germline V gene, CDR1 is SGDLS and CDR2 is YYNGEE. Unmatched junction bases numbered 14, after V lost 0 bases and J lost 2 bases.

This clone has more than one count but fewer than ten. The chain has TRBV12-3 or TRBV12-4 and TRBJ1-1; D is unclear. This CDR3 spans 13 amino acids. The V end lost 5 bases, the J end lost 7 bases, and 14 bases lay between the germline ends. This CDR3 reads CASSPTLTREAFF. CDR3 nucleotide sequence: TGTGCCAGCAGTCCAACCCTAACGCGTGAAGCTTTCTTT.

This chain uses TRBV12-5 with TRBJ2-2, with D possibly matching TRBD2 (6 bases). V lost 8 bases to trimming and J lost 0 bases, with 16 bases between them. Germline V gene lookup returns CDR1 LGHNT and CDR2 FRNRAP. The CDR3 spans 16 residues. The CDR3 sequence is CASCIWRDANTGELFF. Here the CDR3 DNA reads TGTGCTAGTTGTATATGGCGGGATGCGAACACCGGGGAGCTGTTTTTT. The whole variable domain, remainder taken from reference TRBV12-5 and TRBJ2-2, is DARVTQTPRHKVTEMGQEVTMRCQPILGHNTVFWYRQTMMQGLELLAYFRNRAPLDDSGMPKDRFSAEMPDATLATLKIQPSEPRDSAVYFCASCIWRDANTGELFFGEGSRLTVL.

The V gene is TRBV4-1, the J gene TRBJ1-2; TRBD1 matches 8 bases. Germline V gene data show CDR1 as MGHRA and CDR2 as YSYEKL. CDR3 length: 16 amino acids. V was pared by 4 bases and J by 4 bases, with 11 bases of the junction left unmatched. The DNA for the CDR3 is TGCGCCAGCAGCCTAAAACCAGGGGGCTATGGCTATGGCTACACCTTC. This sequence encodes CASSLKPGGYGYGYTF.

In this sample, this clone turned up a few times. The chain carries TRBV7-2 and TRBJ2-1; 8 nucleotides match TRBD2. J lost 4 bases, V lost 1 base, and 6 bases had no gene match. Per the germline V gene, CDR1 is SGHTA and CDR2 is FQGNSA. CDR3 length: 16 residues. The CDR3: CASSLEWAGGYNEQFF. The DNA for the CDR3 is TGTGCCAGCAGCTTAGAGTGGGCGGGGGGATACAATGAGCAGTTCTTC.

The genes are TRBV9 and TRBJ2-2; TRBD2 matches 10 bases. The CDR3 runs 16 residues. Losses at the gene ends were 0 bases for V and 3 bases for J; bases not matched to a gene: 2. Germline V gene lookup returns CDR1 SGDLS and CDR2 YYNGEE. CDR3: CASSVGAGGYTGELFF. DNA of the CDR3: TGTGCCAGCAGCGTAGGAGCGGGAGGGTACACCGGGGAGCTGTTTTTT.

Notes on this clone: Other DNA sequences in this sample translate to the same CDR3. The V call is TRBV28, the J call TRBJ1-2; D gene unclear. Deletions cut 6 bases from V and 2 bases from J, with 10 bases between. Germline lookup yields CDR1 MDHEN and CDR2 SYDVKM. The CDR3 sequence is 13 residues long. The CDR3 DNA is TGTGCCAGCAGCCCCGCGGGGAACTATGGCTACACCTTC. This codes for CASSPAGNYGYTF.